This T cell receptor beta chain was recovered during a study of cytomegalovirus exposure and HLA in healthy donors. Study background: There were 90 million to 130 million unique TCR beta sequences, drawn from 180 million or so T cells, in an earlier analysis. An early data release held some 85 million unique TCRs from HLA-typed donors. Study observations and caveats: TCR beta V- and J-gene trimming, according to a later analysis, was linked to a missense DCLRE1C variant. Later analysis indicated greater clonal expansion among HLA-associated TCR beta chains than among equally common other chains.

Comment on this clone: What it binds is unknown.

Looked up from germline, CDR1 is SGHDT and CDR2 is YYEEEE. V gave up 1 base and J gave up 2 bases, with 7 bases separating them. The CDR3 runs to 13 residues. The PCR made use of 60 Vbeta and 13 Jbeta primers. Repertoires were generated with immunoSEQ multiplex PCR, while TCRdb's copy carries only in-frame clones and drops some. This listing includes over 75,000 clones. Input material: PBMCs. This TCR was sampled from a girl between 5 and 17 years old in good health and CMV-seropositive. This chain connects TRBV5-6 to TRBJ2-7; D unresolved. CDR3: CASSLQAAYEQYF. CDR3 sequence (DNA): TGTGCCAGCAGCTTGCAGGCAGCCTACGAGCAGTACTTC.